This T cell receptor (beta chain) comes out of a study of T cells in Graves' hyperthyroidism and ophthalmopathy. Study summary: Peripheral blood was drawn at first diagnosis, prior to all treatment. Study-wide results and limits: Blood samples included most of the expanded thyroid clonotypes exceeding 0.001.

Patients with ophthalmopathy all had a Clinical Activity Score of at least 3, a NOSPECS grade of at least 4 and duration under 3 months. It was uncontrolled infection, other autoimmune disease, pregnancy or lactation that excluded patients. From RNA transcripts, TCR beta CDR3 regions were amplified. The TCR CDR3 first-round RT-PCR relied on the HTBI primer set. TCRdb re-called the multiplex PCR reads through MiXCR, storing one row per CDR3 protein. The table has under 300,000 distinct CDR3 sequences, 22% seen once; the top ten hold over 55%. Germline loops: CDR1 MNHNS, CDR2 SASEGT. The CDR3 loop spans 11 amino acids. Trimming took off 7 bases at V and 3 bases at J, with 7 bases between the two ends. This clonotype was detected a few times. Its antigen is unidentified.

The sample consisted of blood. This receptor was identified in a man aged 25 to 45 with Graves' ophthalmopathy. The rearrangement uses TRBV6-1 and TRBJ2-7; D is undetermined. Here the CDR3 DNA reads TGTGCCAGCACAGCAAACTACGAGCAGTACTTC. Its protein product is CASTANYEQYF.